This entry describes one T cell receptor beta chain. Its target is not known. The data originate from a study of T cell responses to AZD1222 COVID-19 vaccine. On the study more broadly: Second-dose intervals of approximately 4 or approximately 12 weeks were pooled.

Points from the study as a whole: Donors in the cohort were predominantly white British and more often female, and clonal diversity was possibly underestimated. Of the AZD1222 recipients, only five to seven were seropositive at baseline.

The CDR3 is made up of 15 amino acids. Looked up from germline, CDR1 is MNHEY and CDR2 is SVGEGT. Trimming removed 0 bases at V and 3 bases at J, with 12 bases between. Using immunoSEQ multiplex PCR, the repertoire was profiled, and TCRdb retains in-frame clones only, with some absent. The sample consists of 180,000 or so clones, approximately 95% of them appearing once. The receptor comes from an adult in good health. V is TRBV6-2 or TRBV6-3 and J is TRBJ2-7; TRBD1 might be the D (6 bases). The source was peripheral blood, collected on day 0 of AZD1222 vaccination. The CDR3 DNA is TGTGCCAGCAGTTACTCACGGACAGCGATCTACGAGCAGTACTTC. Its translation: CASSYSRTAIYEQYF.